Sequencing of this TCR beta chain was carried out in a study of shared clonotypes between healthy human individuals (dated by TCRdb to the early 2020s). Some background on the complete study: The cohort included three men and a couple of women between 18 and 49 years of age. To estimate repertoire size and how much clonotypes are shared between individuals, the study performed deep sequencing of blood TCR repertoires from a few healthy adults. Between about 0.94 and 8.9 billion PBMCs per donor were obtained by leukapheresis. For each donor, CD4 naive and CD4 memory were each given three plates, CD8 naive was given two plates, and CD8 memory was given one plate. Libraries were prepared and TCR repertoires were sequenced by different laboratories using diverse techniques, in order to increase sequencing depth and limit assay-specific biases.

Overall study outcomes, separate from this receptor: The genetic and exposure-history diversity represented was limited by the small number of donors. Larger estimated clonotype richness was generally found for naive subsets than for memory subsets. Pairwise subsampling indicated that sequencing depth was expected to affect the degree of clonotype sharing among donors. Higher generation probabilities were observed for clonotypes shared by all four sorted-subset donors than for non-shared clonotypes. Sampling was restricted to blood, and TCR repertoires in tissues likely differ from the TCR repertoires found in blood. Even with the large sequencing depth, rarefaction of the sorted-subset datasets indicated that sequencing was incomplete. When a few donors were compared, the shared fraction of clonotypes was about 5% for naive CD4, roughly 3.4% for naive CD8, 2% to 2.5% for memory CD4, and under 0.5% for memory CD8.

The donors were healthy, HIV-negative adults who had no recently reported acute infections or vaccinations. Every donor was a Caucasian adult residing in Nashville, Tennessee, USA. CD4+ T cells were enriched by magnetic negative selection; naive cells were then positively selected on CD45RA, and the negative fraction formed the memory subset. After blood collection by leukapheresis, PBMCs were isolated using Ficoll-Histopaque density gradient centrifugation and then cryopreserved in the vapor phase of liquid nitrogen. Purity and quantity of every magnetically sorted T cell population were checked by analytical flow cytometry. Genomic DNA was isolated from each sorted fraction and quantified by UV absorbance on a Nanodrop 2000c. As regards this clone: Which antigen it targets is not known. The input lacks base qualities; no much larger clone sits a single base away.

Measured from the cysteine to the phenylalanine, the CDR3 is 16 residues long. Only the CDR3 DNA is retained, 48 bases long and in frame from the first base. The germline V gene gives CDR1 as SGHDT and CDR2 as YYEEEE. The V and J ends are trimmed by 6 bases and 1 base, leaving 14 bases between them. Using the deep immunoSEQ assay, TCR CDR3 regions were amplified from genomic DNA by multiplex PCR. For each cell subset, the extracted genomic DNA was distributed evenly across all wells of several immunoSEQ 96-well plates, and each plate served as one replicate. Each replicate PCR for sorted subsets received about 220 ng genomic DNA, equal to about 30,000 T cell genomes. Purified libraries were measured with a Qubit 3.0 fluorometer, size-checked on a Bioanalyzer 2100, and measured again with the KAPA Library Quantification kit. Every immunoSEQ 96-well plate was sequenced on a separate single-read 150-cycle Illumina NextSeq 550 flow cell. The original pipeline was this. Because the immunoSEQ output held only junctional sequences and lacked quality scores, the filtering could not match the filtering applied to full-length reads. To assign V/J genes and CDR3, sequences were annotated against IMGT germline references using PyIR, a Python wrapper for IgBLAST v1.9. Reads were filtered out if the reads had weak V/J assignments (E-value above 1e-6), no CDR3, stop codons, out-of-frame junctions, or ambiguous translated residues. V3J clonotypes were defined by identical inferred V gene, J gene, and CDR3 amino acid sequence. Percentage overlap between repertoires was calculated by dividing the number of shared unique clonotypes by the size of the smaller repertoire. Richness of each repertoire was evaluated using RTK rarefaction, the Chao1 estimator, and Recon v2.1 estimates of unobserved clonotypes. OLGA was used to compute generation probabilities for all TCRbeta clonotypes that the gDNA method yielded from a handful of donors. Not all clones reach the TCRdb copy of this immuneACCESS table, which keeps in-frame sequences only. Checked studies attribute under half of the gap to unresolved V genes and leave the rest unexplained. V, J and clone size derive from that table, while D and trimming were established from the DNA sequence. Recorded for this sample are approximately 2.4 million clones; approximately 95% of them occurred a single time. The top ten hold less than 0.15% of the sample.

Recombination linked TRBV5-6 to TRBJ2-6, with an unclear D gene assignment. The sequence was obtained from a man aged 18 to 30 in good health. Sequenced material: naive CD4+ T cells sorted from blood. This specimen's cell subset or site label, interpreted: CD45RA+ positively selected. The nucleotide sequence reads TGTGCCAGCACCCACGCACCAGGATCTGGGGCCAACGTCCTGACTTTC. Translated, it reads CASTHAPGSGANVLTF.